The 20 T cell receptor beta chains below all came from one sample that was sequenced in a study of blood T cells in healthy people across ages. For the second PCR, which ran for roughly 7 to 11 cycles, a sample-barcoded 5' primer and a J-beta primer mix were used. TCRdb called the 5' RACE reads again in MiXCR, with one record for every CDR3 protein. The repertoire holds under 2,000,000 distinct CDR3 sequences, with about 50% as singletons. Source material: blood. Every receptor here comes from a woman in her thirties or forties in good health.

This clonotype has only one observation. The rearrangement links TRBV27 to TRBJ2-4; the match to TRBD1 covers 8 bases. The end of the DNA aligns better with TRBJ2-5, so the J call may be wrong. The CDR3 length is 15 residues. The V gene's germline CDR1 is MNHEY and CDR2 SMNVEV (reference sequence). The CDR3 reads CASSLRGRGLETQYF. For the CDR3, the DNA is TGTGCCAGCAGTTTAAGGGGCAGGGGGCTGGAGACCCAGTACTTC.

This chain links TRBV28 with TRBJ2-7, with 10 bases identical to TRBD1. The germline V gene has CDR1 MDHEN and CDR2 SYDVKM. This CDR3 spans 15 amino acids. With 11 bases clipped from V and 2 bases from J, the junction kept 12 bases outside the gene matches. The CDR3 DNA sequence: TGTGCCTCAGCACCAGGGACAGGGGTCCCCTACGAGCAGTACTTC. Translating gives CASAPGTGVPYEQYF.

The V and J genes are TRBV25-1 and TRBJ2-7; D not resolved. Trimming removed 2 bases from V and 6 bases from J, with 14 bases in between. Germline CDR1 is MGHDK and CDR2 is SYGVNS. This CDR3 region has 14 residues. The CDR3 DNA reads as TGTGCCAGCAGTGAAGATGACACCCGGCGCGAGCAGTACTTC. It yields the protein CASSEDDTRREQYF.

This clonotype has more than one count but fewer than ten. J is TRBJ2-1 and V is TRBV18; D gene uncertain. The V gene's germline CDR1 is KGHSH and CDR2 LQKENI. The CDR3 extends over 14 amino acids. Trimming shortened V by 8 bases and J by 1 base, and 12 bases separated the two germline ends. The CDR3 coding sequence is TGTGCCAGCCTTCTGAAGGGATCCTACAATGAGCAGTTCTTC. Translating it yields CASLLKGSYNEQFF.

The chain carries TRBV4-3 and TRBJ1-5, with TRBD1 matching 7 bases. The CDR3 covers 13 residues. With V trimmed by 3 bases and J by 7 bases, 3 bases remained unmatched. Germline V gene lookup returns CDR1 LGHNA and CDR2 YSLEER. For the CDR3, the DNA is TGCGCCAGCAGCCAGGACAGGCTACAGCCCCAGCATTTT. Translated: CASSQDRLQPQHF.

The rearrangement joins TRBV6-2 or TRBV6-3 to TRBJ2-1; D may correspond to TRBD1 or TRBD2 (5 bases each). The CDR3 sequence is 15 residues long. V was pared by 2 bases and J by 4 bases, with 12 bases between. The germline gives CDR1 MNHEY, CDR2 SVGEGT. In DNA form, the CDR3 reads TGTGCCAGCAGTTACCAGGTTGGGGGTTACAATGAGCAGTTCTTC. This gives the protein CASSYQVGGYNEQFF.

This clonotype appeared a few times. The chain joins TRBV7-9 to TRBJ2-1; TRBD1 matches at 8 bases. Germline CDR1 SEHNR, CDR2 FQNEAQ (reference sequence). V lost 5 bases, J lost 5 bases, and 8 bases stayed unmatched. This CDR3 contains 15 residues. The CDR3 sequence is CASSRDRGIDNEQFF. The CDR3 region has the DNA TGTGCCAGCAGCCGTGACAGGGGAATCGACAATGAGCAGTTCTTC.

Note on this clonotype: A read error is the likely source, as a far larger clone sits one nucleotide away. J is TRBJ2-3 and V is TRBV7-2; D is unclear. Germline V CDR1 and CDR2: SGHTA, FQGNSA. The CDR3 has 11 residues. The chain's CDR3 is CASSVTDTRYF. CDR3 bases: TGTGCCAGCAGCGTTACGGATACGCGGTATTTT.

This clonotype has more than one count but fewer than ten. DNA for the CDR3: TGTGCCAGCCGGGTGGGGGTTGTATCCAATGAGCAGTTCTTC. Translation gives CASRVGVVSNEQFF. The chain joins TRBV6-1 to TRBJ2-1; D possibly uses TRBD1 or TRBD2 (5 bases each). The CDR3 length is 14 residues. Germline V gives CDR1 MNHNS, CDR2 SASEGT. With 8 bases removed from V and 6 bases from J, the gap between germline ends came to 17 bases.

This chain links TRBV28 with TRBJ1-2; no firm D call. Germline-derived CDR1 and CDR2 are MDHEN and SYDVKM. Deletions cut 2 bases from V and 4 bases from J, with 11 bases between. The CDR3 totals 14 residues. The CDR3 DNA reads TGTGCCAGCAGTTTAGGGCATGGCGTCTATGGCTACACCTTC. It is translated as CASSLGHGVYGYTF.

The CDR3 reads CASSRTAQLSQPQHF. The CDR3 coding sequence is TGCGCCAGCAGTAGGACAGCTCAGCTAAGTCAGCCCCAGCATTTT. This chain joins TRBV4-3 and TRBJ1-5; D is possibly TRBD1 (6 bases). CDR3 length: 15 amino acids. V gave up 6 bases and J gave up 6 bases, with 18 bases separating them. CDR1 LGHNA and CDR2 YSLEER come from the germline V gene.

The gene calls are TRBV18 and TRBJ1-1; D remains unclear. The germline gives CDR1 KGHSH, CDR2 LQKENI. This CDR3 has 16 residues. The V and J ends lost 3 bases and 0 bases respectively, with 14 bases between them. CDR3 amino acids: CASSPAPPQMNTEAFF. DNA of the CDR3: TGTGCCAGCTCACCCGCCCCCCCACAGATGAACACTGAAGCTTTCTTT.

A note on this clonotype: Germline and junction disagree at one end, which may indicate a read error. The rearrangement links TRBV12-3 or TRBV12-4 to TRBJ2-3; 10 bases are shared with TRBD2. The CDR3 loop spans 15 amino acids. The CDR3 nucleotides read TGTGCCAGCAGGTTAGCGGGGGGCACGCCAGATACGCAGTATTTT. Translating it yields CASRLAGGTPDTQYF.

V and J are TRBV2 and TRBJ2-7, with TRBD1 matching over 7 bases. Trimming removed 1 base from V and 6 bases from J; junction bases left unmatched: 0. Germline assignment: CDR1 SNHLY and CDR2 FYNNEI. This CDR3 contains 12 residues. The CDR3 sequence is CASSEDRGEQYF. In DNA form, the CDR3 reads TGTGCCAGCAGTGAAGACAGGGGCGAGCAGTACTTC.

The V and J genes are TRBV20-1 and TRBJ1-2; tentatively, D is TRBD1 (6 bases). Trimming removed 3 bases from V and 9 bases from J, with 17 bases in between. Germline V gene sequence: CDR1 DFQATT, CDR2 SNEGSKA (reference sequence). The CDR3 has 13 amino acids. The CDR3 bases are TGCAGTGCTAGGAGCGGAAGGGGGACGAGCTACACCTTC. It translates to CSARSGRGTSYTF.

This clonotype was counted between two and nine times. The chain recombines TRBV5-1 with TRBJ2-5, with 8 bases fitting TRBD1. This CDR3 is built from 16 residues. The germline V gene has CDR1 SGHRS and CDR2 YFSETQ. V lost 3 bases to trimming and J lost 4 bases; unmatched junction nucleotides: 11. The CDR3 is CASSSTPSQGGETQYF. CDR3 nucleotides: TGCGCCAGCAGCTCGACACCTTCACAGGGGGGAGAGACCCAGTACTTC. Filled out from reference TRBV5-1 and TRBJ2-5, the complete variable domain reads KAGVTQTPRYLIKTRGQQVTLSCSPISGHRSVSWYQQTPGQGLQFLFEYFSETQRNKGNFPGRFSGRQFSNSRSEMNVSTLELGDSALYLCASSSTPSQGGETQYFGPGTRLLVL.

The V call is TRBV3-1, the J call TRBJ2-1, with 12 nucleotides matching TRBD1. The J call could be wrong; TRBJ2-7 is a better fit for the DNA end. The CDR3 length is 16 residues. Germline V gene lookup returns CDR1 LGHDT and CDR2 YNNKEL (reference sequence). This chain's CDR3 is CASSQLGTGGYNEQYF. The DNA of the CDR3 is TGTGCCAGCAGCCAATTGGGGACAGGGGGCTACAATGAGCAGTACTTC.

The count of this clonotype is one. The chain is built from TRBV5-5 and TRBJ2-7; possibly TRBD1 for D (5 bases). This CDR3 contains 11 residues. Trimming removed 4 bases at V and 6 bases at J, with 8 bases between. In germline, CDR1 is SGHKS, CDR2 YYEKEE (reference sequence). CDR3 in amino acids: CASSMTVEQYF. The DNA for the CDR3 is TGTGCCAGCAGCATGACAGTCGAGCAGTACTTC.

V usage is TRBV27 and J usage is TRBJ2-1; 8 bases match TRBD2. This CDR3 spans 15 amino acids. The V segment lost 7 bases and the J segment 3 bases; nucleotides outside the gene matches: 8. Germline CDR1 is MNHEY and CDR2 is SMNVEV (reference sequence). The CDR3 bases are TGTGCCAGCACCCCAACGGGGGGGTTCTACAATGAGCAGTTCTTC. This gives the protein CASTPTGGFYNEQFF.

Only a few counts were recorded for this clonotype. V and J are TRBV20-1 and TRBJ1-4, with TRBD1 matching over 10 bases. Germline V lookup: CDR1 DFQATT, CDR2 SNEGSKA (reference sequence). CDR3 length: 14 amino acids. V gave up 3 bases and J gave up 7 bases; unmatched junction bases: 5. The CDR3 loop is CSASLGQGPEKLFF. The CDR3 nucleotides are TGCAGTGCTAGCCTGGGACAGGGGCCTGAAAAACTGTTTTTT.